Listed below are T cell receptor beta chains from one sample, sequenced in a study of lymphopenia after photon versus proton radiotherapy. Produced via immunoSEQ multiplex PCR; TCRdb's table is partial and in-frame only. Of roughly 63,000 clones listed, about 88% are singletons. Source: peripheral blood, taken from a patient treated with proton-based radiotherapy. Source of these receptors: a man in his fifties or sixties with pancreatic cancer. Each CDR3 is given with its conserved first and last residue. Fields, in order: V gene, J gene, D gene, clone size, CDR3 protein, CDR3 DNA. The D gene is left open where the match is weak. A row's size may be missing; if present it is once, few, many or a size class.

v_call: TRBV6-6; j_call: TRBJ2-3; d_call: TRBD2; clone_size: .; cdr3_aa: CASSWGLAGGDTQYF; cdr3_nt: TGTGCCAGCAGTTGGGGACTAGCGGGAGGAGATACGCAGTATTTT
v_call: TRBV2; j_call: TRBJ2-5; d_call: TRBD1; clone_size: .; cdr3_aa: CATLAKGQGQETQYF; cdr3_nt: TGTGCCACCCTCGCCAAGGGACAGGGACAAGAGACCCAGTACTTC
v_call: TRBV27; j_call: TRBJ1-2; d_call: TRBD1; clone_size: .; cdr3_aa: CASSLLALGQGVNGYTF; cdr3_nt: TGTGCCAGCAGTTTATTGGCCTTAGGGCAGGGGGTAAATGGCTACACCTTC
v_call: TRBV28; j_call: TRBJ2-2; d_call: .; clone_size: once; cdr3_aa: CASSRGGGGTGELFF; cdr3_nt: TGTGCCAGCAGCAGAGGGGGAGGGGGCACCGGGGAGCTGTTTTTT
v_call: TRBV29-1; j_call: TRBJ2-7; d_call: TRBD2; clone_size: .; cdr3_aa: CSVKGLAGDEQYF; cdr3_nt: TGCAGCGTAAAGGGACTAGCGGGAGACGAGCAGTACTTC
v_call: TRBV19; j_call: TRBJ2-1; d_call: TRBD2; clone_size: .; cdr3_aa: CASSTWTSGSHNEQFF; cdr3_nt: TGTGCCAGTAGTACCTGGACTAGCGGGAGCCACAATGAGCAGTTCTTC
v_call: TRBV7-2; j_call: TRBJ1-1; d_call: TRBD1; clone_size: once; cdr3_aa: CASSFWTGAKVGTEAFF; cdr3_nt: TGTGCCAGCAGCTTCTGGACAGGGGCGAAGGTAGGCACTGAAGCTTTCTTT
v_call: TRBV28; j_call: TRBJ1-4; d_call: TRBD1; clone_size: .; cdr3_aa: CASSSRGRSNEKLFF; cdr3_nt: TGTGCCAGCAGCTCTAGGGGGCGGTCTAATGAAAAACTGTTTTTT
v_call: TRBV7-3; j_call: TRBJ2-2; d_call: .; clone_size: few; cdr3_aa: CASSLSLGLGNGELFF; cdr3_nt: TGTGCCAGCAGCTTAAGTTTGGGCCTAGGTAACGGGGAGCTGTTTTTT
v_call: TRBV6-6; j_call: TRBJ2-7; d_call: .; clone_size: .; cdr3_aa: CASSYGTARSYEQYF; cdr3_nt: TGTGCCAGCAGTTACGGGACGGCTAGATCCTACGAGCAGTACTTC
v_call: TRBV5-1; j_call: TRBJ2-3; d_call: .; clone_size: .; cdr3_aa: CASSLFSGSTDTQYF; cdr3_nt: TGCGCCAGCAGCTTGTTTAGCGGTAGCACAGATACGCAGTATTTT
v_call: TRBV9; j_call: TRBJ1-3; d_call: TRBD1; clone_size: .; cdr3_aa: CASSAYPGTGGAHSGNTIYF; cdr3_nt: TGTGCCAGCAGCGCCTATCCGGGGACAGGGGGCGCCCACTCTGGAAACACCATATATTTT
v_call: TRBV5-1; j_call: TRBJ2-1; d_call: .; clone_size: .; cdr3_aa: CASSLGHANSYNEQFF; cdr3_nt: TGCGCCAGCAGCCTAGGGCACGCCAACTCCTACAATGAGCAGTTCTTC
v_call: TRBV29-1; j_call: TRBJ2-7; d_call: .; clone_size: .; cdr3_aa: CSAGGVGNYEQYF; cdr3_nt: TGCAGCGCCGGTGGGGTTGGGAACTACGAGCAGTACTTC
v_call: TRBV2; j_call: TRBJ2-1; d_call: .; clone_size: .; cdr3_aa: CASTRAGRNEQFF; cdr3_nt: TGTGCCAGCACAAGGGCGGGGAGGAATGAGCAGTTCTTC
v_call: TRBV30; j_call: TRBJ1-1; d_call: .; clone_size: .; cdr3_aa: CAWSEQANTEAFF; cdr3_nt: TGTGCCTGGAGTGAACAGGCGAACACTGAAGCTTTCTTT
v_call: TRBV28; j_call: TRBJ2-7; d_call: .; clone_size: .; cdr3_aa: CASTPGPSNYEQYF; cdr3_nt: TGTGCCAGCACCCCGGGACCTTCTAACTACGAGCAGTACTTC
v_call: TRBV7-8; j_call: TRBJ2-7; d_call: .; clone_size: .; cdr3_aa: CASSPGAGLAYEQYF; cdr3_nt: TGTGCCAGCAGCCCAGGGGCAGGGCTTGCCTACGAGCAGTACTTC
v_call: TRBV5-1; j_call: TRBJ2-3; d_call: .; clone_size: .; cdr3_aa: CASSLGTKTDTQYF; cdr3_nt: TGCGCCAGCAGCTTAGGCACAAAGACAGATACGCAGTATTTT
v_call: TRBV21-1; j_call: TRBJ2-3; d_call: .; clone_size: .; cdr3_aa: CASTKNGTDTQYF; cdr3_nt: TGTGCCAGCACTAAGAACGGCACAGATACGCAGTATTTT
v_call: TRBV18; j_call: TRBJ2-2; d_call: .; clone_size: .; cdr3_aa: CASSPHGTGELFF; cdr3_nt: TGTGCCAGCTCACCACATGGTACCGGGGAGCTGTTTTTT
v_call: TRBV5-5; j_call: TRBJ2-5; d_call: TRBD1; clone_size: .; cdr3_aa: CASSSTGAQETQYF; cdr3_nt: TGTGCCAGCAGCTCGACAGGGGCCCAAGAGACCCAGTACTTC
v_call: TRBV7-2; j_call: TRBJ2-2; d_call: .; clone_size: once; cdr3_aa: CASSLLSGQNTGELFF; cdr3_nt: TGTGCCAGCAGCTTACTTAGTGGGCAGAACACCGGGGAGCTGTTTTTT
v_call: TRBV28; j_call: TRBJ2-7; d_call: .; clone_size: .; cdr3_aa: CASSPNRPEQYF; cdr3_nt: TGTGCCAGCAGCCCTAACAGGCCCGAGCAGTACTTC
v_call: TRBV11-2; j_call: TRBJ1-2; d_call: TRBD1; clone_size: .; cdr3_aa: CASSRLGNNRGRGYGYTF; cdr3_nt: TGTGCCAGCAGCCGACTCGGAAATAACAGGGGGCGAGGCTATGGCTACACCTTC
v_call: TRBV6-5; j_call: TRBJ1-2; d_call: .; clone_size: .; cdr3_aa: CASRGQQYYGYTF; cdr3_nt: TGTGCCAGCAGGGGACAACAATACTATGGCTACACCTTC
v_call: TRBV6-5; j_call: TRBJ1-1; d_call: TRBD1; clone_size: .; cdr3_aa: CASSYFRGHGNTEAFF; cdr3_nt: TGTGCCAGCAGTTACTTCAGGGGGCATGGGAACACTGAAGCTTTCTTT